Following are 2 T cell receptor beta chains from one sample sequenced in a study of T cell responses to AZD1222 COVID-19 vaccine. Generated by immunoSEQ multiplex PCR, the TCRdb table keeps only in-frame clones and is missing some. The sample consists of some 55,000 clones, 89% of them appearing once. The sequenced sample was peripheral blood, obtained on day 0 of AZD1222 vaccination. The receptor set was obtained from an adult in good health.

The V gene is TRBV5-4, the J gene TRBJ2-3; 8 nucleotides agree with TRBD2. The CDR3 is 15 residues long. V was clipped by 1 base and J by 3 bases; unmatched bases: 4. Germline V gene lookup returns CDR1 SGHNT and CDR2 YYREEE (reference sequence). Written as DNA, the CDR3 is TGTGCCAGCAGCTTGCTGGCGGGAGGAACAGATACGCAGTATTTT. It encodes CASSLLAGGTDTQYF. Full variable domain (outside the CDR3, taken from reference TRBV5-4 and TRBJ2-3): ETGVTQSPTHLIKTRGQQVTLRCSSQSGHNTVSWYQQALGQGPQFIFQYYREEENGRGNFPPRFSGLQFPNYSSELNVNALELDDSALYLCASSLLAGGTDTQYFGPGTRLTVL.

This chain joins TRBV10-2 and TRBJ2-7; D uncertain. In germline, CDR1 is WSHSY, CDR2 SAAADI. V was shortened by 6 bases and J by 0 bases, with 12 bases between the two germline ends. The CDR3 is 14 residues long. The CDR3 loop is CASRNTRSSYEQYF. CDR3 sequence (DNA): TGCGCCAGCAGAAATACAAGAAGCTCCTACGAGCAGTACTTC.